The 17 T cell receptor beta chains presented below share a single source sample, sequenced in a study of molecular identifiers for immune sequencing clone quantification. Using its own MiXCR run on the PCR reads, TCRdb lists one record per CDR3 protein. The table has 490,000 or so distinct CDR3 sequences, about 25% seen once; the top ten hold 0.76%. Material: naive CD8+ T cells from blood, with Jurkat cell RNA spiked in. Stated subset: FACS-sorted CD8+CD4-CCR7+CD45RA+ naive T cells. These receptor sequences come from a human donor in good health. Some libraries in this study had Jurkat cell RNA spiked in.

This clonotype was found a few times. The chain has TRBV6-2 or TRBV6-3 and TRBJ1-1, with a weak D call TRBD1 (6 bases). The CDR3 covers 14 residues. V lost 7 bases and J 0 bases, leaving 12 bases between the germline ends. CDR1 is MNHEY, CDR2 SVGEGT, per germline. CDR3 protein: CASNTGPMNTEAFF. CDR3 DNA sequence: TGTGCCAGCAATACAGGGCCGATGAACACTGAAGCTTTCTTT.

A remark on this clonotype: Compared with germline, one end of the junction differs, possibly owing to a read error. The V gene is TRBV6-5, the J gene TRBJ1-2, with 8 bases aligning to TRBD1. Germline CDR1 reads MNHEY; CDR2 reads SVGAGI. The CDR3 runs 14 residues. The CDR3 here is CVSSYSLGTGQEDF. The CDR3 coding sequence is TGTGTCAGCAGTTACTCCTTAGGGACAGGACAAGAGGACTTC.

A note on this clonotype: Just one base apart from a much larger clone, this may be a read error. This sequence joins TRBV10-3 and TRBJ1-6; TRBD1 agrees at 8 bases. The CDR3 consists of 14 residues. The V gene's germline CDR1 is ENHRY and CDR2 SYGVKD. The CDR3 DNA follows: TGTGCCATCAGTGATGGGACAGGATATTCACCCCTCCGCTTT. This translates into CAISDGTGYSPLRF.

To note about this clonotype: A much larger clone lies one base from this, so it may be a read error. This chain links TRBV11-2 with TRBJ2-3; D gene uncertain. Trimming took off 5 bases at V and 10 bases at J, with 13 bases between the two ends. The CDR3 runs 12 residues. Germline V gives CDR1 SGHAT, CDR2 FQNNGV. The CDR3 protein is CASSDFFGSQYF. The CDR3 DNA is TGTGCCAGCAGCGATTTTTTTGGTTCGCAGTATTTT.

Only a few counts were recorded for this clonotype. The chain uses TRBV20-1 and TRBJ2-5, with a possible D match to TRBD1 (6 bases). The CDR3 has 14 residues. From germline, CDR1 is DFQATT and CDR2 SNEGSKA (reference sequence). V lost 3 bases and J lost 3, with 14 bases in between. For the CDR3, the DNA is TGCAGTGCTAGGGTCGAGAGGGGGAAAGAGACCCAGTACTTC. Its protein is CSARVERGKETQYF.

This clonotype was counted a few times. The chain couples TRBV27 to TRBJ2-7, with a tentative D call TRBD2 (7 bases). CDR1 is MNHEY and CDR2 is SMNVEV in the germline V gene (reference sequence). The V gene lost 3 bases and the J gene lost 2 bases, with 11 bases spanning the gap. The CDR3 has 14 amino acids. In DNA form, the CDR3 reads TGTGCCAGCAGTTTTGAGGGGGGGACCTACGAGCAGTACTTC. It translates to CASSFEGGTYEQYF.

The rearrangement uses TRBV13 and TRBJ2-3, with 8 bases aligning to TRBD2. The CDR3 contains 16 residues. The V gene end was trimmed by 5 bases and the J gene end by 10 bases; junction bases not matched to a gene: 17. CDR1 is PRHDT, CDR2 FYEKMQ, per germline (reference sequence). This chain's CDR3 is CASSLGVAGGTDSQYF. The CDR3 DNA reads as TGTGCCAGCAGCCTCGGCGTCGCGGGAGGAACTGATTCGCAGTATTTT.

The chain combines TRBV19 with TRBJ1-5, with D possibly TRBD1 on 5 matching bases. The V gene lost 4 bases and the J gene lost 0 bases, with 16 bases spanning the gap. The length of the CDR3 is 17 residues. Germline V gives CDR1 LNHDA, CDR2 SQIVND (reference sequence). The CDR3 loop is CASSKHDSIYSNQPQHF. The DNA of the CDR3 is TGTGCCAGTAGTAAGCATGACAGTATCTATAGCAATCAGCCCCAGCATTTT.

This clonotype came up a few times. V and J are TRBV6-2 or TRBV6-3 and TRBJ1-1, with TRBD1 matching 8 bases. V lost 8 bases to trimming and J lost 1 base; unmatched junction nucleotides: 9. Germline CDR1 reads MNHEY; CDR2 reads SVGEGT. CDR3 length: 15 residues. CDR3 loop: CASSTSGTGNTEAFF. DNA for the CDR3: TGTGCCAGCTCAACATCCGGGACAGGGAACACTGAAGCTTTCTTT.

This clonotype appeared many times. This rearrangement joins TRBV4-1 to TRBJ2-4; D call uncertain. The CDR3 runs to 15 residues. Germline V lookup: CDR1 MGHRA, CDR2 YSYEKL. The V end lost 1 base, the J end lost 2 bases, and 9 bases lay between the germline ends. DNA of the CDR3: TGCGCCAGCAGCCAAGTTCACCCCTCCAAAAACATTCAGTACTTC. It specifies CASSQVHPSKNIQYF.

The chain links TRBV27 to TRBJ2-7; D gene uncertain. Trimming took 3 bases from V and 6 from J, leaving 9 bases between them. This CDR3 region has 12 residues. Germline values: CDR1 MNHEY, CDR2 SMNVEV (reference sequence). The CDR3 DNA sequence: TGTGCCAGCAGTTTTCTTGGACGCGAGCAGTACTTC. Protein sequence: CASSFLGREQYF.

This clonotype has ten or more counts. The chain uses TRBV2 and TRBJ2-5; D might be TRBD1 or TRBD2, each matching 5 bases. This CDR3 contains 14 residues. CDR1 and CDR2 from the germline V gene are SNHLY and FYNNEI. V lost 3 bases, J lost 4 bases, and 12 bases lay in between. The CDR3 loop is CASSDRDGSETQYF. The CDR3 coding sequence is TGTGCCAGCAGTGACCGGGACGGATCAGAGACCCAGTACTTC.

The V call is TRBV6-5, the J call TRBJ2-7; D is perhaps TRBD1 (6 bases). Germline CDR1 reads MNHEY; CDR2 reads SVGAGI. CDR3 size: 17 residues. Trimming removed 0 bases from V and 2 bases from J, with 17 bases in between. The chain's CDR3 is CASSYSKGAGTPYEQYF. For the CDR3, the DNA is TGTGCCAGCAGTTACTCGAAAGGGGCAGGGACACCCTACGAGCAGTACTTC.

This clonotype occurred many times. V gene TRBV28 combines with J gene TRBJ1-5; tentatively, D is TRBD1 (6 bases). The length of the CDR3 is 14 residues. V was pared by 7 bases and J by 4 bases, with 14 bases between. Germline V gene lookup returns CDR1 MDHEN and CDR2 SYDVKM. The CDR3 DNA follows: TGTGCCAGCATGGGGGGGGCTTGGAATCAGCCCCAGCATTTT. It codes for CASMGGAWNQPQHF. The full variable domain, rest sourced from reference TRBV28 and TRBJ1-5, is DVKVTQSSRYLVKRTGEKVFLECVQDMDHENMFWYRQDPGLGLRLIYFSYDVKMKEKGDIPEGYSVSREKKERFSLILESASTNQTSMYLCASMGGAWNQPQHFGDGTRLSIL.

This sequence joins TRBV19 and TRBJ2-5, with 8 bases that match TRBD1. The CDR3 has 17 residues. Per the germline V gene, CDR1 is LNHDA and CDR2 is SQIVND (reference sequence). With V trimmed by 4 bases and J by 0 bases, 10 bases remained unmatched. CDR3 sequence: CASSRSQGEEYQETQYF. CDR3 nucleotides: TGTGCCAGTAGTAGATCACAGGGGGAGGAATACCAAGAGACCCAGTACTTC.

The chain uses TRBV21-1 and TRBJ1-6. TRBV21-1 is deemed a pseudogene. The CDR3 loop spans 20 amino acids. CDR3 amino acids: CASSKFGDKYRSSYNSPLHF. Here the CDR3 DNA reads TGTGCCAGCAGCAAATTCGGGGACAAATATAGGAGCTCCTATAATTCACCCCTCCACTTT.

This clonotype has more than one count but fewer than ten. J is TRBJ2-5 and V is TRBV12-3 or TRBV12-4; tentatively, D is TRBD1 (6 bases). Trimming shortened V by 6 bases and J by 7 bases, and 18 bases separated the two germline ends. The CDR3 length is 14 residues. CDR3 sequence (DNA): TGTGCCAGCAGCCCCAGTGGCAGAGGGGGGACCCAGTACTTC. It specifies CASSPSGRGGTQYF.